This TCR beta chain was documented in a study of cytomegalovirus exposure and HLA in healthy donors. Study-wide results and limits: Trimming of TCR beta V- and J-genes showed a link, identified in a later analysis, to a missense DCLRE1C variant.

PCR was performed using 60 Vbeta and 13 Jbeta primers. The protocol was immunoSEQ multiplex PCR, while the TCRdb copy is restricted to in-frame clones and leaves out a portion. This sample has 150,000 to 200,000 clones, with 68% found just once. V lost 4 bases and J lost 0, with 13 bases in between. Germline V gene sequence: CDR1 SGHRS, CDR2 YFSETQ. The CDR3 contains 15 residues. Details on this clone: What it binds is not known.

The sequenced material came from PBMCs. The receptor comes from a woman aged 18-29 years in good health and CMV-seropositive. The rearrangement links TRBV5-1 to TRBJ1-1; TRBD1 is a possible D gene (6 bases). In DNA form, the CDR3 reads TGCGCCAGCAGCCGGTGGACAGAGATGAACACTGAAGCTTTCTTT. It codes for CASSRWTEMNTEAFF.